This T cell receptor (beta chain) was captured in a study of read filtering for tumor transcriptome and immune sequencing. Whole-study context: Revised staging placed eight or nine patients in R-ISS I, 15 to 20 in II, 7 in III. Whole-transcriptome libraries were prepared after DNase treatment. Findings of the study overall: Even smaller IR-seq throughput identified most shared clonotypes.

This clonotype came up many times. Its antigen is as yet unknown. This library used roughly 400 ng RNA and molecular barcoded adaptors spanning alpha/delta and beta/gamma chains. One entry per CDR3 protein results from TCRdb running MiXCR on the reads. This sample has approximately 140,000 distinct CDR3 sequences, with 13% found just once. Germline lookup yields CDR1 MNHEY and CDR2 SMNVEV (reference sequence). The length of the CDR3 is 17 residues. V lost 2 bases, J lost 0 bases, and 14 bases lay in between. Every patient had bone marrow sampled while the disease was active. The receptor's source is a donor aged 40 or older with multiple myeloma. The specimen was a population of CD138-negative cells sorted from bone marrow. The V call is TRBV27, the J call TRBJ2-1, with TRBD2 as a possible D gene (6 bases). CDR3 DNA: TGTGCCAGCAGTTTAATTGAGCGGGTGCACTCCTACAATGAGCAGTTCTTC. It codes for CASSLIERVHSYNEQFF.